The next 10 T cell receptor beta chains were all read from a single sample in a study of naive and memory T cell subsets. Two oligonucleotides, mixed equimolar, formed the beta constant-region primer covering TRBC1 and TRBC2. Nested alpha and beta constant-region primers with the SP2 primer drove four PCR rounds on ligated cDNA. TCRdb used MiXCR to reprocess the UMI-ligation and nested PCR reads, holding one entry per CDR3 protein. The table lists 810 or so distinct CDR3 sequences, about 15% of them singletons. Sequences were obtained from CD8+ TEMRA cells from blood. Subset specified: effector memory re-expressing CD45RA, CD45RA+ CD27-. The receptors originated from a human donor in good health.

This clonotype was detected only a few times. The chain has TRBV5-1 and TRBJ2-7, with D unresolved. Germline V gene data show CDR1 as SGHRS and CDR2 as YFSETQ. The CDR3 has 14 residues. V shed 4 bases and J shed 3 bases, with 14 bases lying between them. CDR3 sequence (DNA): TGCGCCAGCAGCGAGTGTGACATAAACTACGAGCAGTACTTC. Its translation is CASSECDINYEQYF.

The sample holds a few counts of this clonotype. The chain recombines TRBV6-4 with TRBJ2-2; the D gene is possibly TRBD2 (5 bases). Germline CDR1 reads MRHNA; CDR2 reads SNTAGT. The CDR3 extends over 15 amino acids. V was clipped by 0 bases and J by 0 bases, with 5 bases between them. The CDR3 protein is CASSDSAANTGELFF. Here the CDR3 DNA reads TGTGCCAGCAGTGACTCAGCGGCGAACACCGGGGAGCTGTTTTTT.

In this sample, this clonotype turned up a few times. The chain is built from TRBV10-3 and TRBJ2-3; D tentatively fits TRBD1 or TRBD2 (6 bases each). Germline V CDR1 and CDR2: ENHRY, SYGVKD. The CDR3 runs to 14 residues. V lost 5 bases and J lost 3, with 12 bases in between. As DNA, the CDR3 is TGTGCCATCAGTCCCGGAGGGGGAACAGATACGCAGTATTTT. Translation: CAISPGGGTDTQYF.

V is TRBV11-1 and J is TRBJ2-1; the D is unclear. The V and J ends lost 2 bases and 10 bases respectively, with 15 bases between them. This CDR3 has 14 residues. The V gene's germline CDR1 is SGHAT and CDR2 FQDESV (reference sequence). Here the CDR3 DNA reads TGTGCCAGCAGCTTAAGTCGTAACTGGCAAGAGCAGTTCTTC. It is translated as CASSLSRNWQEQFF.

This chain joins TRBV7-8 and TRBJ2-7; TRBD2 is a possible D gene (6 bases). Per germline, CDR1 SGHVS and CDR2 FQNEAQ. CDR3 length: 14 amino acids. V lost 1 base to trimming and J lost 3 bases, with 10 bases between them. This CDR3 is CASSLGSGGYEQYF. CDR3 DNA: TGTGCCAGCAGCTTAGGGTCCGGGGGCTACGAGCAGTACTTC.

The genes are TRBV25-1 and TRBJ2-1, with 11 bases lining up with TRBD2. This CDR3 comprises 17 residues. Looked up from germline, CDR1 is MGHDK and CDR2 is SYGVNS. V lost 4 bases, J lost 2 bases, and 7 bases stayed unmatched. CDR3 region: CASSAEGTSGTYNEQFF. CDR3 nucleotides: TGTGCCAGCAGTGCTGAGGGGACTAGCGGAACCTACAATGAGCAGTTCTTC.

This rearrangement joins TRBV6-5 to TRBJ1-1; D is perhaps TRBD1 (5 bases). The CDR3 extends over 14 amino acids. Trimming pared 5 bases from V and 5 bases from J, leaving 15 bases between. Germline V CDR1 and CDR2: MNHEY, SVGAGI. The CDR3 spells CASSMPGGWTEAFF. Written as DNA, the CDR3 is TGTGCCAGCAGTATGCCGGGGGGATGGACTGAAGCTTTCTTT.

This clonotype was detected many times. The chain recombines TRBV28 with TRBJ2-1, with D unclear. Between the trimmed V and J ends, which lost 2 bases and 9 bases, there was a span of 8 bases. Germline V gene sequence: CDR1 MDHEN, CDR2 SYDVKM. The CDR3 is made up of 12 amino acids. The CDR3: CASSLQAVEQFF. CDR3 in DNA: TGTGCCAGCAGTTTACAGGCCGTTGAGCAGTTCTTC.

Only a few counts were recorded for this clonotype. The chain's CDR3 is CASSIRDQRSPLHF. The CDR3 region has the DNA TGTGCCAGCAGCATCCGGGACCAAAGGTCACCCCTCCACTTT. The chain links TRBV5-4 to TRBJ1-6; TRBD1 is a possible D gene (5 bases). There are 14 residues in the CDR3. V lost 4 bases, J lost 10 bases, and 15 bases lay in between. Germline values: CDR1 SGHNT, CDR2 YYREEE (reference sequence).

This clonotype was detected only once. A read error may produce the germline difference seen at one junction end. The chain employs TRBV7-7 and TRBJ2-7; D is tentatively TRBD1 or TRBD2 (5 bases each). Germline V lookup: CDR1 SSHAT, CDR2 FNYEAQ (reference sequence). The CDR3 totals 13 residues. In DNA form, the CDR3 reads TGTGCCAGCAGCAGGGGCTCGGGATACGAGCAGTGCTTC. Translation: CASSRGSGYEQCF.